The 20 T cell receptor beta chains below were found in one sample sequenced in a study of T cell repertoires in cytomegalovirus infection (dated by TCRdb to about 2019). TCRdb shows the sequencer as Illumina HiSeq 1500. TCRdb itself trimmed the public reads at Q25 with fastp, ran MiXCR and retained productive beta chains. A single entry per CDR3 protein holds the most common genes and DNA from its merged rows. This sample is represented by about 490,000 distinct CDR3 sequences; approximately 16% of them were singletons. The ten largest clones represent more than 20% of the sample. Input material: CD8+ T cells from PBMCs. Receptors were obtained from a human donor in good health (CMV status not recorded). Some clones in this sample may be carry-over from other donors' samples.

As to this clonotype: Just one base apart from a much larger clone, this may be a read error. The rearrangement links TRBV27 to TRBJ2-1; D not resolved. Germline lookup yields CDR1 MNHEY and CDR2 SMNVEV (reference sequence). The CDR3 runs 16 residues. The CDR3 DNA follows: TGTGCCAGCAGTTTAAGTCCCGTCAGCTCCTACAATGAGCAGTTATTC. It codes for CASSLSPVSSYNEQLF.

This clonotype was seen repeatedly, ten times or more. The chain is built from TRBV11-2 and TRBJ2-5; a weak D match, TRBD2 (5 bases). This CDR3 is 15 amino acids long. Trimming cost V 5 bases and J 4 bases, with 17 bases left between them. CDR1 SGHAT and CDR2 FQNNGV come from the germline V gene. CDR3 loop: CASSKSGGPLETQYF. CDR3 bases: TGTGCCAGCAGCAAGAGCGGCGGTCCCTTAGAGACCCAGTACTTC.

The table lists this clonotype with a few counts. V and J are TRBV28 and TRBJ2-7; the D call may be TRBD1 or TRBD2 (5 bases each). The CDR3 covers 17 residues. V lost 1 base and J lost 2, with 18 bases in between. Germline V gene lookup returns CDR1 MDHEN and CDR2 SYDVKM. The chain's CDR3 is CASSLLGEGGETYEQYF. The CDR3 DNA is TGTGCCAGCAGTTTATTGGGGGAAGGCGGAGAGACCTACGAGCAGTACTTC.

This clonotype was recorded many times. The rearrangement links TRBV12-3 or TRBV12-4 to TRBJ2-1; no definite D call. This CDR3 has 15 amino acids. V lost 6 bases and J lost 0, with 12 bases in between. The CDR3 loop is CASRAPSGSYNEQFF. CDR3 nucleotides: TGTGCCAGCAGGGCCCCATCAGGCTCCTACAATGAGCAGTTCTTC.

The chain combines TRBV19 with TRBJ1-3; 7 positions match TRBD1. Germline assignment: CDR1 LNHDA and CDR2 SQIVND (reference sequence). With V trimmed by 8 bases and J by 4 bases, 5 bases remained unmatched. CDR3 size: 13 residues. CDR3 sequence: CASQGDYGNTIYF. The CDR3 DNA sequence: TGTGCCAGTCAGGGGGACTACGGAAACACCATATATTTT.

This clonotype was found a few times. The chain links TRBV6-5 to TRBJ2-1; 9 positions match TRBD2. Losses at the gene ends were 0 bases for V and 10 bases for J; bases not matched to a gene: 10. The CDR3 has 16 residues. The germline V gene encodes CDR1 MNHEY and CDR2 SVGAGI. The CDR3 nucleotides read TGTGCCAGCAGTTACTCGAGAGCTAGCGGGGTGTGGGAGCAGTTCTTC. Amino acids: CASSYSRASGVWEQFF.

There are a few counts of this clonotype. This CDR3 is CASSERPFWTGDGGRRSNEQFF. CDR3 coding DNA: TGTGCCAGCAGTGAACGTCCTTTTTGGACAGGGGACGGCGGGAGGAGGAGCAATGAGCAGTTCTTC. This chain links TRBV6-1 with TRBJ2-1; possible D gene TRBD1, 9 bases. Germline CDR1 and CDR2: MNHNS and SASEGT. The CDR3 consists of 22 residues. V was trimmed by 2 bases and J by 6 bases, leaving 35 bases between them.

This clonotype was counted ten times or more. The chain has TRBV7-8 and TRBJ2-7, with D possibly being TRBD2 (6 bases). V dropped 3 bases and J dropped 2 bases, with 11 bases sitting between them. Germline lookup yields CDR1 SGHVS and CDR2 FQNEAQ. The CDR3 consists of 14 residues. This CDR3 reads CASSFERAPYEQYF. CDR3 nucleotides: TGTGCCAGCAGCTTTGAGCGGGCCCCCTACGAGCAGTACTTC. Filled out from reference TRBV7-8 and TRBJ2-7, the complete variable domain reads GAGVSQSPRYKVAKRGQDVALRCDPISGHVSLFWYQQALGQGPEFLTYFQNEAQLDKSGLPSDRFFAERPEGSVSTLKIQRTQQEDSAVYLCASSFERAPYEQYFGPGTRLTVT.

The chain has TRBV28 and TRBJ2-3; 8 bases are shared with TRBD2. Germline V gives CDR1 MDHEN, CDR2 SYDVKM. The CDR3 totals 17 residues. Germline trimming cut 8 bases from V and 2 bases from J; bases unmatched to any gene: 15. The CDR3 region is CASSSNRAGGLTDTQYF. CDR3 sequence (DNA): TGTGCCAGCTCCTCTAACCGCGCGGGGGGTCTCACAGATACGCAGTATTTT.

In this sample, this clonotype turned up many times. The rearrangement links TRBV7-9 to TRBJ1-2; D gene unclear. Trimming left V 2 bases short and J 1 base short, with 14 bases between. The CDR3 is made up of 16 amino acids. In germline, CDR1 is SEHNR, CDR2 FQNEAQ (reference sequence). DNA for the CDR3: TGTGCCAGCAGCTTAAGGAAAGAGGAGAGTAACTATGGCTACACCTTC. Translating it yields CASSLRKEESNYGYTF.

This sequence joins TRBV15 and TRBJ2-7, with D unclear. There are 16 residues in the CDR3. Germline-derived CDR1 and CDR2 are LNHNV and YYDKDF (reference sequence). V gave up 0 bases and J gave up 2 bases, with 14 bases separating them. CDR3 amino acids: CATSRDRGMSAYEQYF. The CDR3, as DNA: TGTGCCACCAGCAGAGATCGAGGTATGAGTGCCTACGAGCAGTACTTC. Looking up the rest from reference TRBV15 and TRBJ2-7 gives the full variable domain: DAMVIQNPRYQVTQFGKPVTLSCSQTLNHNVMYWYQQKSSQAPKLLFHYYDKDFNNEADTPDNFQSRRPNTSFCFLDIRSPGLGDTAMYLCATSRDRGMSAYEQYFGPGTRLTVT.

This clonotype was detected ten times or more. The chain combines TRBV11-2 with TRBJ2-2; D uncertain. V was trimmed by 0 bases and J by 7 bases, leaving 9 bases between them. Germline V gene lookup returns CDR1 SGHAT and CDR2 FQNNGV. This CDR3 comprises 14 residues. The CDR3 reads CASSLEWADGELFF. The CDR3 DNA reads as TGTGCCAGCAGCTTAGAGTGGGCCGACGGGGAGCTGTTTTTT.

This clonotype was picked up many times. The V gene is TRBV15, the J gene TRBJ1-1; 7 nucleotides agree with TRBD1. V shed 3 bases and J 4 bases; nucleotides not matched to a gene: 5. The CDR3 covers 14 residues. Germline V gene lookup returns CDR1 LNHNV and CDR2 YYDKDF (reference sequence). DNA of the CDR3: TGTGCCACCAGCAGTTACAGGGGAGGCACTGAAGCTTTCTTT. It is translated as CATSSYRGGTEAFF.

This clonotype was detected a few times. DNA of the CDR3: TGTGCCAGCAGCTTAGTAAGGGGGCGCGAAGATGAGCAGTTCTTC. This sequence encodes CASSLVRGREDEQFF. The rearrangement links TRBV7-3 to TRBJ2-1; TRBD1 agrees at 7 bases. CDR1 and CDR2 from the germline V gene are SGHTA and FQGTGA. J was trimmed by 8 bases and V by 2 bases; bases with no gene match: 9. The CDR3 covers 15 residues.

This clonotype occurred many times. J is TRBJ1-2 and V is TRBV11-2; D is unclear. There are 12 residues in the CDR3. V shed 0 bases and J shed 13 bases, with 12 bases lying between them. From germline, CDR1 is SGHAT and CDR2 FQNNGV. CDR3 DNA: TGTGCCAGCAGCTTAGAACGCCCGCATGGCACCTTC. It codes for CASSLERPHGTF.

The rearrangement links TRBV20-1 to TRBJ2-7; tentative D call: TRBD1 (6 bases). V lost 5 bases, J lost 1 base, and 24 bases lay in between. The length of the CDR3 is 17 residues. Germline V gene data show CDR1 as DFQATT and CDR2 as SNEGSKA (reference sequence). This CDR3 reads CSAFQPRRDTSSYEQYF. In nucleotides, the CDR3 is TGCAGTGCTTTCCAACCCCGCCGGGACACATCTTCCTACGAGCAGTACTTC.

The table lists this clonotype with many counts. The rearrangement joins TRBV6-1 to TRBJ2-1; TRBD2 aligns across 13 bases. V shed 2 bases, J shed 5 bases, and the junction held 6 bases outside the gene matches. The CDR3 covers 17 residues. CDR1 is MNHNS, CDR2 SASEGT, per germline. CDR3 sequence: CASSESGLAGWDNEQFF. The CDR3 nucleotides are TGTGCCAGCAGTGAATCGGGACTAGCGGGATGGGACAATGAGCAGTTCTTC.

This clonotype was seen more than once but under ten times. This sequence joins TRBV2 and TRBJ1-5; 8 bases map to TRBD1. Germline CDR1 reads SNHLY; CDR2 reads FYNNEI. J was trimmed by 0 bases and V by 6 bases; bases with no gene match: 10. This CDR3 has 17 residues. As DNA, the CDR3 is TGTGCCAGCAGGTATCTGACAGGGGCCGATAGCAATCAGCCCCAGCATTTT. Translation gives CASRYLTGADSNQPQHF.

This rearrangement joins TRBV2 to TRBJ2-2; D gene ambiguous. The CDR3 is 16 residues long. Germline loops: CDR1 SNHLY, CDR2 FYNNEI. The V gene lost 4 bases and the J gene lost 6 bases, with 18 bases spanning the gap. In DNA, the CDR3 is TGTGCCAGCAGTGGCCTGGAAAATCTTCCCCCCGGGGAGCTGTTTTTT. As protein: CASSGLENLPPGELFF.

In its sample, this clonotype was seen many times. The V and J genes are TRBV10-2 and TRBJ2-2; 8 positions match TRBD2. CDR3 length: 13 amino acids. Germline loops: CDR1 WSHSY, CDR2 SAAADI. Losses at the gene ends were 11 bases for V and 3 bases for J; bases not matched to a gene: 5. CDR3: CAGLGLDTGELFF. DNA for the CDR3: TGCGCCGGCTTGGGACTAGACACCGGGGAGCTGTTTTTT.